The following is a T cell receptor beta chain sequence with its context. No antigen is known for it. The repertoire was sequenced with immunoSEQ multiplex PCR; TCRdb's copy has only in-frame clones and lacks some. The sample consists of 2 million to 2.5 million clones, 93% of them appearing once. The CDR3 has 14 amino acids. Per the germline V gene, CDR1 is LNHDA and CDR2 is SQIVND (reference sequence). The V segment lost 6 bases and the J segment 9 bases; nucleotides outside the gene matches: 8. A split of CD4+ cells into CD45RA+ naive and CD45RA-negative memory subsets was performed. The data stem from a study of shared clonotypes between healthy human individuals. Study details: Three plates each covered CD4 naive and memory; CD8 naive two, CD8 memory one.

Study outcomes and limitations: Sorted-subset sequencing, rarefaction showed, was incomplete despite large depth.

The specimen was naive CD4+ T cells from PBMCs. Subset reported: CD45RA+ positively selected. The receptor was derived from a man between 18 and 35 years old in good health. Some clones in this sample may be carry-over from other donors' samples. The rearrangement uses TRBV19 and TRBJ2-1; 10 nucleotides line up with TRBD2. The CDR3 sequence: CASRTIAGGGEQFF. The CDR3 DNA follows: TGTGCCAGTAGGACCATAGCGGGAGGCGGTGAGCAGTTCTTC.